The clone carrying this T cell receptor beta chain was found once. What it binds is not known. Terminally differentiated effector memory CD45RA+ cells were left out of the naive CD8 fraction, which was CD45RO-negative and positively selected for CCR7. Caucasian adults residing in Nashville, Tennessee made up all the donors. On sorted subsets, replicate PCRs used roughly 190 ng DNA, or tens of thousands of T cell genomes. Profiling relied on immunoSEQ multiplex PCR, and the TCRdb table lists in-frame clones only, not all of them. The sample shows almost 700,000 clones, roughly 94% of them seen only once. These data come from a study of shared clonotypes between healthy human individuals. Overall study: Sampling drew on donors who were a couple of women and three men aged 18 to 49.

Notes on the study in general: The study found roughly 5% of naive CD4 clonotypes shared across a few donors.

V lost 6 bases and J lost 4, with 13 bases in between. Germline-derived CDR1 and CDR2 are MNHEY and SVGAGI. The CDR3 is 13 residues long. Sequenced input: naive CD8+ T cells sorted from blood. The rearrangement joins TRBV6-5 to TRBJ2-7; D unclear. The sequence derives from a man between 25 and 39 years old in good health. CDR3 protein: CASRHDLGYEQYF. CDR3 DNA sequence: TGTGCCAGCAGGCACGACCTGGGATACGAGCAGTACTTC.